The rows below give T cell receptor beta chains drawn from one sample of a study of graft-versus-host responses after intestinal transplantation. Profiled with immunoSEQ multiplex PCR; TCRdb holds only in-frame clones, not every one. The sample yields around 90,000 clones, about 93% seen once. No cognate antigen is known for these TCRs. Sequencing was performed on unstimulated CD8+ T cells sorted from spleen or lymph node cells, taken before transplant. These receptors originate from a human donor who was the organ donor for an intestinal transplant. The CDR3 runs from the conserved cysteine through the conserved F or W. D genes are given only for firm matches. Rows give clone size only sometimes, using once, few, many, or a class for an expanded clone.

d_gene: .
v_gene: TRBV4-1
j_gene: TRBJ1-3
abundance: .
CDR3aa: CASSQGSSGNTIYF
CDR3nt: TGCGCCAGCAGCCAAGGGAGCTCTGGAAACACCATATATTTT

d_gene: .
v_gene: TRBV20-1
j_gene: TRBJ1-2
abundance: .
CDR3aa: CSATQNYGYTF
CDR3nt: TGCAGTGCTACCCAGAACTATGGCTACACCTTC

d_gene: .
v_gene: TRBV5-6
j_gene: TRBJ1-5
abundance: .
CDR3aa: CASSLGYGVSAF
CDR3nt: TGTGCCAGCAGCTTGGGGTACGGGGTGTCGGCATTT

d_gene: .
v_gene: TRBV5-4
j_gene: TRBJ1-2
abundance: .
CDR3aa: CASSLGANGYTF
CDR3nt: TGTGCCAGCAGCTTGGGTGCGAATGGCTACACCTTC

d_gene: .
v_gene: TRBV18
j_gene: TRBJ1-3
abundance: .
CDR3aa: CASSPVDRQSSGNTIYF
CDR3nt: TGTGCCAGCTCACCGGTCGACAGGCAATCCTCTGGAAACACCATATATTTT

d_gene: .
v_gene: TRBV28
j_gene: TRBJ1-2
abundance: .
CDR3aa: CASSPTEGRALYGYTF
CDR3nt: TGTGCCAGCAGCCCCACGGAGGGCAGGGCCCTGTATGGCTACACCTTC

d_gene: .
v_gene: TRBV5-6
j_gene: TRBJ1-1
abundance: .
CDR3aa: CASSLEGAMNTEAFF
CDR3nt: TGTGCCAGCAGCTTGGAGGGAGCCATGAACACTGAAGCTTTCTTT

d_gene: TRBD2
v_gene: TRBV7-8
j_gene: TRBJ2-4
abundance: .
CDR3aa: CASSPGGVQDIQYF
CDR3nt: TGTGCCAGCAGCCCTGGGGGGGTTCAAGACATTCAGTACTTC

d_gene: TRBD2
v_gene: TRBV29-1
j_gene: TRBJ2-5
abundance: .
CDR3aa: CSVEGTSGSMETQYF
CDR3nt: TGCAGCGTTGAAGGGACTAGCGGGAGTATGGAGACCCAGTACTTC

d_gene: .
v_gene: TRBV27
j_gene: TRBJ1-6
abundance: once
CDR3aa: CASRGGMAYNSPLHF
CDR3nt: TGTGCCAGCAGGGGCGGGATGGCTTATAATTCACCCCTCCACTTT

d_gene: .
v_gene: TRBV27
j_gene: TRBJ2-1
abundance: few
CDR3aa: CASSLYARVSYDEQFF
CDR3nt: TGTGCCAGCAGTTTATATGCCAGGGTATCTTACGATGAGCAGTTCTTC

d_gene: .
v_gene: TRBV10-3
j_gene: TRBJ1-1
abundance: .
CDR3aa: CAISDPSLPEAFF
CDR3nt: TGTGCCATCAGTGACCCCAGTCTTCCTGAAGCTTTCTTT

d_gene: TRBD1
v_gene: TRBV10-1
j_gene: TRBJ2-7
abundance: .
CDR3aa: CASSAGQVPTYEQYF
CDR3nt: TGCGCCAGCAGCGCGGGACAGGTCCCGACTTACGAGCAGTACTTC

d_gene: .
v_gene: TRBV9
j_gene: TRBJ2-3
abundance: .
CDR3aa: CASSEVERSLSSTDTQYF
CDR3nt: TGTGCCAGCAGCGAGGTCGAGCGGTCTTTGTCAAGCACAGATACGCAGTATTTT

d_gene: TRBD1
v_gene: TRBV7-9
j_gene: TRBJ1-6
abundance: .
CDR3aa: CASIPGQGNYNSPLHF
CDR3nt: TGTGCCAGCATCCCGGGACAGGGGAACTATAATTCACCCCTCCACTTT

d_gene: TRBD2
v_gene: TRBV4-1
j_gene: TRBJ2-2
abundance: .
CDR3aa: CASSQDRGRALGTGELFF
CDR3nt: TGCGCCAGCAGCCAAGATCGCGGGAGGGCCCTGGGCACCGGGGAGCTGTTTTTT

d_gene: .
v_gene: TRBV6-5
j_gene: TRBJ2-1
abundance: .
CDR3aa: CATTRSMGGYNEQFF
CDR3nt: TGTGCCACCACAAGATCCATGGGGGGTTACAATGAGCAGTTCTTC

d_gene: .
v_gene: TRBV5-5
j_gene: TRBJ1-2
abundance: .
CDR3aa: CASSSPNSLGGNYGYTF
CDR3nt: TGTGCCAGCAGCTCCCCCAACAGTCTGGGTGGAAACTATGGCTACACCTTC

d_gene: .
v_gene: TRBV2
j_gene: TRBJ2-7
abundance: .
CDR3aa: CASSQPGVCTYEQYF
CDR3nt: TGTGCCAGCAGTCAACCGGGGGTCTGCACCTACGAGCAGTACTTC

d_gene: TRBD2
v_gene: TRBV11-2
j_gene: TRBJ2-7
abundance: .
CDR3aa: CASTLLAVSSYEQYF
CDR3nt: TGTGCCAGCACCCTACTAGCGGTAAGCTCCTACGAGCAGTACTTC

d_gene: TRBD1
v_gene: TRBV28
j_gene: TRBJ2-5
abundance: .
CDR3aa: CASSPLPRQGSGETQYF
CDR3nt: TGTGCCAGCAGTCCCCTCCCGCGACAGGGGTCCGGGGAGACCCAGTACTTC

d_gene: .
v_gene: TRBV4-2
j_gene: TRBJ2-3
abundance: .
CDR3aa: CASSQVERDTQYF
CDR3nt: TGTGCCAGCAGCCAAGTAGAGAGAGATACGCAGTATTTT

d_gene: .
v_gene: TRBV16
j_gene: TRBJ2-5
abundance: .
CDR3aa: CASSQRRVKETQYF
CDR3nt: TGTGCCAGCAGCCAGCGGCGGGTCAAAGAGACCCAGTACTTC

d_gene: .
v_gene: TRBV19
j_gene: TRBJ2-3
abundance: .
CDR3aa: CATRLGQDTQYF
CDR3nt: TGTGCCACCCGACTAGGTCAAGATACGCAGTATTTT

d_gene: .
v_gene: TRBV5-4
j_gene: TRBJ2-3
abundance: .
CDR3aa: CASSAGEDTDTQYF
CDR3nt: TGTGCCAGCAGCGCGGGTGAGGACACAGATACGCAGTATTTT

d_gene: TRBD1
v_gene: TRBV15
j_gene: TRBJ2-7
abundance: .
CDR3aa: CATSSSPGTGVDEQYF
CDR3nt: TGTGCCACCAGCAGCTCACCCGGGACAGGGGTCGACGAGCAGTACTTC

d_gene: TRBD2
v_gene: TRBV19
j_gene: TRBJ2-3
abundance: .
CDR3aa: CASSLTSGRADTQYF
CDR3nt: TGTGCCAGTAGTCTGACTAGCGGGAGGGCAGATACGCAGTATTTT

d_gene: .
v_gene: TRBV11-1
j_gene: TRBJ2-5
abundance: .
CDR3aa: CASSLSGIHGETQYF
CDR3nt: TGTGCCAGCAGCTTATCCGGGATACATGGAGAGACCCAGTACTTC

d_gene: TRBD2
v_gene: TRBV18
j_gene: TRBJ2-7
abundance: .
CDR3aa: CVSSSGLAGVGAYEQYF
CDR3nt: TGTGTCAGCTCATCTGGACTAGCGGGAGTAGGCGCCTACGAGCAGTACTTC

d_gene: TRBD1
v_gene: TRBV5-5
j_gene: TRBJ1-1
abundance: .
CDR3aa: CASATAGTGREAFF
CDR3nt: TGTGCCAGCGCGACGGCCGGGACAGGGCGCGAAGCTTTCTTT

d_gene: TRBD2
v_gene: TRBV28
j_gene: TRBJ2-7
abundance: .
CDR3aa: CASSLVREAYEQYF
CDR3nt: TGTGCCAGCAGTTTGGTCCGGGAGGCCTACGAGCAGTACTTC

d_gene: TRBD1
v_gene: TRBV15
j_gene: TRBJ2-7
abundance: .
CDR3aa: CATSSSGFEGQGYEQYF
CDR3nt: TGTGCCACCAGCAGTTCAGGGTTCGAGGGACAGGGCTACGAGCAGTACTTC

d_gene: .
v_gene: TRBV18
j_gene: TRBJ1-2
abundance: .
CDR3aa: CASSLAGFGYTF
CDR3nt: TGTGCCAGCTCACTAGCAGGGTTTGGCTACACCTTC

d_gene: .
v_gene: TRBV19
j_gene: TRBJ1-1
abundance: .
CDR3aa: CASSIVSAGNTEAFF
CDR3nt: TGTGCCAGTAGTATAGTCTCGGCAGGGAACACTGAAGCTTTCTTT

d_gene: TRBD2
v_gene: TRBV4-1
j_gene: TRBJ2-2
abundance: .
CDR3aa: CASSQGTSGGPNTGELFF
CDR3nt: TGCGCCAGCAGCCAGGGGACTAGCGGGGGGCCGAACACCGGGGAGCTGTTTTTT

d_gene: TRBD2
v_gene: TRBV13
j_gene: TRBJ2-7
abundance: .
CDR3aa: CASSLVWASGGDEQYF
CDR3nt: TGTGCCAGCAGCTTAGTTTGGGCTAGCGGGGGAGACGAGCAGTACTTC

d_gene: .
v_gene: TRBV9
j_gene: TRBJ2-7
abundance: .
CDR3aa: CASSVSGSYEQYF
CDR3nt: TGTGCCAGCAGCGTCAGCGGTTCCTACGAGCAGTACTTC

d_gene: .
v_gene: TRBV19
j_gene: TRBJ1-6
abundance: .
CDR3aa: CAAAEGLGYSSPLHF
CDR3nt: TGTGCCGCCGCGGAGGGTTTAGGATACTCCTCACCCCTCCACTTT

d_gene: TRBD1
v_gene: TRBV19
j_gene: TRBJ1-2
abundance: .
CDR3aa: CASEPGQGAVGYTF
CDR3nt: TGTGCCAGTGAACCGGGACAGGGGGCGGTAGGCTACACCTTC

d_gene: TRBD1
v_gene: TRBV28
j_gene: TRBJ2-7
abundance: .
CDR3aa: CASSPGTGGYYEQYF
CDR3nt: TGTGCCAGCAGTCCCGGGACAGGGGGTTACTACGAGCAGTACTTC

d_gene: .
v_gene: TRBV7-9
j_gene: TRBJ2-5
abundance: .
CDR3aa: CASSSAVGGRETQYF
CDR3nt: TGTGCCAGCAGCTCGGCCGTCGGGGGGCGGGAGACCCAGTACTTC

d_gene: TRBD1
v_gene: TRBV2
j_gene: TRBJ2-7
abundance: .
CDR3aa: CASGGTGWVNEQYF
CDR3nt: TGTGCCAGCGGCGGGACAGGGTGGGTCAACGAGCAGTACTTC

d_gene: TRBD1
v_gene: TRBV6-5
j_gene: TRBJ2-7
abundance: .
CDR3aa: CASSQGTGALYEQYF
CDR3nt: TGTGCCAGCAGTCAAGGGACAGGTGCGCTGTACGAGCAGTACTTC

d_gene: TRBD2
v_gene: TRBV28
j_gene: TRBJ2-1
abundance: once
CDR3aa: CASSSTSGTRGEQFF
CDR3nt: TGTGCCAGCAGTTCAACTAGCGGAACCCGGGGTGAGCAGTTCTTC

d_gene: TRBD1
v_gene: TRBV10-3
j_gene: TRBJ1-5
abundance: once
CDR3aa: CAISESTGGQPQHF
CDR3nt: TGTGCCATCAGTGAGTCCACAGGGGGCCAGCCCCAGCATTTT

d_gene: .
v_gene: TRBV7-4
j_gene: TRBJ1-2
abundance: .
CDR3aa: CASRAGANDGYTF
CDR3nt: TGTGCCAGCAGAGCAGGGGCGAACGATGGCTACACCTTC

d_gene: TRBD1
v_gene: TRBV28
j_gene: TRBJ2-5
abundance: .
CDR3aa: CASIAVQGDGQETQYF
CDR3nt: TGTGCCAGCATCGCCGTTCAGGGGGACGGGCAGGAGACCCAGTACTTC

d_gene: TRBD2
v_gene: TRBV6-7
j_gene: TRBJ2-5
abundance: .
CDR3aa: CLSSGGAQGETQYF
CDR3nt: TGCCTATCTAGCGGGGGGGCTCAAGGGGAGACCCAGTACTTC

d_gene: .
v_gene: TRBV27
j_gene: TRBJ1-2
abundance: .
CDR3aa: CASSLTRGQDGYTF
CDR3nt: TGTGCCAGCAGTTTGACCAGGGGCCAGGATGGCTACACCTTC

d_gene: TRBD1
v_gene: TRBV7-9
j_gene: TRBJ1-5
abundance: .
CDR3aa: CASSLGDRGYQPQHF
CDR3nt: TGTGCCAGCAGCTTAGGTGACAGGGGGTATCAGCCCCAGCATTTT

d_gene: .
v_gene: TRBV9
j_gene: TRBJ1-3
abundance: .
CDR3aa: CASSIQGFPGNTIYF
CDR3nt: TGTGCCAGCAGCATCCAGGGTTTCCCTGGAAACACCATATATTTT

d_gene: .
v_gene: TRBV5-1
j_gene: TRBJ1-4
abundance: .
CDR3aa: CASSPYGATNEKLFF
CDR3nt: TGCGCCAGCAGCCCCTATGGAGCAACTAATGAAAAACTGTTTTTT